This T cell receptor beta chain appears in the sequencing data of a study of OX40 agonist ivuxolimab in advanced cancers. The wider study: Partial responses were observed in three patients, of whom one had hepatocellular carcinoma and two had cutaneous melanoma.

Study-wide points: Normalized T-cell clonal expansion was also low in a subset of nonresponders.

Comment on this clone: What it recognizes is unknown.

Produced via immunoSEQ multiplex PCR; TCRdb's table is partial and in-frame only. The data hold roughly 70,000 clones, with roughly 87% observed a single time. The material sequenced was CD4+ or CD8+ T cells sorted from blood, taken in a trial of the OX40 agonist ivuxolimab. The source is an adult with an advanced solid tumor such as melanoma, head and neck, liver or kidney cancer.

The CDR3 protein is CASSLSGQQNNEQFF. In DNA form, the CDR3 reads TGTGCCAGCTCACTATCGGGACAGCAGAACAATGAGCAGTTCTTC. The chain joins TRBV18 to TRBJ2-1; TRBD1 agrees at 7 bases. CDR1 and CDR2 (germline): KGHSH, LQKENI. The CDR3 is 15 amino acids. After removal of 4 bases from V and 5 bases from J, the junction contained 8 bases not matched to a gene.